This TCR beta chain comes out of a study of technical replicates of blood from several donors (dated by TCRdb to 2017 to 2019). Concerning this clone itself: Which antigen it targets is not known. Base qualities are missing; no much larger clone stands one base away.

Library prep was done by the immunoSEQ multiplex PCR assay. In TCRdb, the immuneACCESS table is reduced to in-frame sequences with V and J assigned. These tables do not hold every clone; where another copy was compared, an unresolved V gene accounts for under half, and the others remain unexplained. In this sample the table shows 87,000 or so clones, more than 85% of which occur a single time. The ten largest clones take up 0.34% of the sample. Clipping removes 4 bases from V and 4 bases from J, with 7 as the unmatched junction base count. For CDR1 and CDR2, the germline V gene (reference sequence) lists LNHDA and SQIVND. The CDR3 runs 15 amino acids, cysteine and phenylalanine included. The entry retains the CDR3 DNA only, 45 bases that are in frame from base 1.

The chain uses TRBV19 and TRBJ1-2; TRBD1 lines up with 9 middle nucleotides. The material sequenced was T cells isolated from PBMCs. The receptor comes from a human donor in good health. CDR3 protein: CASSRGTGSGYGYTF. The bases read TGTGCCAGTAGTAGGGGGACAGGGAGCGGCTATGGCTACACCTTC.